At least ten counts were recorded for the clone carrying this T cell receptor beta chain. As yet, its antigen is unknown. V shed 2 bases, J shed 8 bases, and the junction held 14 bases outside the gene matches. CDR3 size: 16 residues. Germline lookup yields CDR1 MNHEY and CDR2 SVGAGI. A TCRbeta library incorporating unique molecular identifiers was prepared. In TCRdb, the PCR reads were re-called with MiXCR into one record per CDR3 protein. The sample holds hundreds of thousands of distinct CDR3 sequences; around 13% are singletons and the top ten take around 0.8%. The data originate from a study of T-cell reconstitution after alpha-beta-depleted transplantation in children. Notes on the study in general: Newly made T cells mostly supplied T-cell counts and diversity one year after transplant. There were some patients whose high TCRbeta diversity at day 60 came from surviving recipient T cells and thymic progenitors. Reportedly, alpha-beta T cells present about two months post-transplant originated from several hundred expanded clones of graft origin.

The specimen comprised PBMCs, sampled before TCRalphabeta/CD19-depleted stem cell transplant. The chain uses TRBV6-5 and TRBJ1-2; TRBD1 agrees at 7 bases. The sequence was collected from a girl aged 2 to 10 with congenital amegakaryocytic thrombocytopenia, due to receive a stem cell transplant. The CDR3 region is CASSYKRTGMGMGYTF. The CDR3 coding sequence is TGTGCCAGCAGTTACAAGAGGACAGGCATGGGTATGGGCTACACCTTC.